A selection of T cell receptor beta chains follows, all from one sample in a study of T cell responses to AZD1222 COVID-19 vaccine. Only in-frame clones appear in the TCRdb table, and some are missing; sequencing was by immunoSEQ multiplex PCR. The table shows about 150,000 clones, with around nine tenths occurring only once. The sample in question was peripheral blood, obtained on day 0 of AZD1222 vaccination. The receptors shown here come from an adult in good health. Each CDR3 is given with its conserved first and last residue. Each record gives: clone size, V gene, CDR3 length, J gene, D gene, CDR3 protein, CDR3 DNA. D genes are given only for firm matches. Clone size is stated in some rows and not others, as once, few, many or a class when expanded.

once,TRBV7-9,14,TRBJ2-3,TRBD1,CASSLGQGTDTQYF,TGTGCCAGCAGCCTGGGACAGGGGACAGATACGCAGTATTTT
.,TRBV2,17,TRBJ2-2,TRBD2,CASNGHVGLADTGELFF,TGTGCCAGCAATGGACATGTAGGACTAGCGGACACCGGGGAGCTGTTTTTT
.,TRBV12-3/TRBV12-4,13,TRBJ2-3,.,CASGQGDTDTQYF,TGTGCCAGCGGCCAGGGAGACACAGATACGCAGTATTTT
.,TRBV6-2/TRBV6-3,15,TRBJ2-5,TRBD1,CASSYSGQGAGTQYF,TGTGCCAGCAGTTACTCGGGACAGGGGGCCGGGACCCAGTACTTC
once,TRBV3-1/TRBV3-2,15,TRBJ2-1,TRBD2,CASSQESGDYNEQFF,TGTGCCAGCAGCCAAGAAAGCGGGGACTACAATGAGCAGTTCTTC
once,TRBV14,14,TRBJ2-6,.,CASSFASGANVLTF,TGTGCCAGCTCTTTCGCCTCTGGGGCCAACGTCCTGACTTTC
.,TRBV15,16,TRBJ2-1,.,CATSSSPSSSYNEQFF,TGTGCCACCAGCAGTTCCCCGAGTAGCTCCTACAATGAGCAGTTCTTC
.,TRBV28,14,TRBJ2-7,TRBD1,CASNSPGQGAEQYF,TGTGCCAGCAACTCTCCGGGACAGGGTGCCGAGCAGTACTTC
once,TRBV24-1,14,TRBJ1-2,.,CATSDPSRVYGYTF,TGTGCCACCAGTGACCCGTCAAGAGTCTATGGCTACACCTTC
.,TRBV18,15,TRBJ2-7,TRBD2,CASSSGLAGPYEQYF,TGTGCCAGCTCGAGCGGGCTAGCGGGACCCTACGAGCAGTACTTC
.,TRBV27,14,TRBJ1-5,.,CASRGMTGGQPQHF,TGTGCCAGCCGGGGTATGACAGGAGGGCAGCCCCAGCATTTT
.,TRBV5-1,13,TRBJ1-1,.,CASSLVRNTEAFF,TGCGCCAGCAGCTTGGTCAGGAACACTGAAGCTTTCTTT
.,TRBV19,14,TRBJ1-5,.,CASSTGDGNQPQHF,TGTGCCAGTAGTACAGGGGACGGGAATCAGCCCCAGCATTTT
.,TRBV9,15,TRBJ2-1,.,CASSRMGGTNNEQFF,TGTGCCAGCAGCCGCATGGGGGGAACGAACAATGAGCAGTTCTTC
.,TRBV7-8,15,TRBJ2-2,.,CASSLMGMGTGELFF,TGTGCCAGCAGCTTAATGGGGATGGGGACCGGGGAGCTGTTTTTT
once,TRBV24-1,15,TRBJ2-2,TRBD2,CATSDPSGLTGELFF,TGTGCCACCAGTGATCCTAGCGGACTCACCGGGGAGCTGTTTTTT
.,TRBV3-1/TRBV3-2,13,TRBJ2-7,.,CASSQSQNYEQYF,TGTGCCAGCAGCCAGTCTCAAAACTACGAGCAGTACTTC
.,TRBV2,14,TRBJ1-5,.,CASSEDRVDQPQHF,TGTGCCAGCAGTGAAGACAGGGTTGATCAGCCCCAGCATTTT
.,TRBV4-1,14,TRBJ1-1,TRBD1,CASSLGQGFTEAFF,TGCGCCAGCAGCCTGGGACAGGGATTCACTGAAGCTTTCTTT
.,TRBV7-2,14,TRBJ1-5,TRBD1,CASSSDRGNQPQHF,TGTGCCAGCAGCTCCGACAGGGGCAATCAGCCCCAGCATTTT
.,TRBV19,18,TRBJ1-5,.,CASSAGWDVWSSNQPQHF,TGTGCCAGTAGTGCCGGATGGGACGTCTGGTCTAGCAATCAGCCCCAGCATTTT
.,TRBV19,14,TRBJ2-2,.,CASNQGTNTGELFF,TGTGCCAGTAATCAGGGGACGAACACCGGGGAGCTGTTTTTT
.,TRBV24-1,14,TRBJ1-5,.,CATSDKGVSQPQHF,TGTGCCACCAGTGATAAGGGGGTAAGTCAGCCCCAGCATTTT
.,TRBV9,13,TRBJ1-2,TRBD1,CASSTGQGGGYTF,TGTGCCAGCAGCACAGGACAGGGGGGTGGCTACACCTTC
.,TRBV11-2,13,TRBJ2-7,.,CASSLVQGYEQYF,TGTGCCAGCAGCTTAGTACAGGGTTACGAGCAGTACTTC
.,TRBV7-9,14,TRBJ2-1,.,CASSLVGRLDEQFF,TGTGCCAGCAGCTTAGTTGGTAGACTGGATGAGCAGTTCTTC
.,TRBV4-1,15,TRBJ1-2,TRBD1,CASSQVLQGAYGYTF,TGCGCCAGCAGCCAAGTTCTCCAGGGGGCGTATGGCTACACCTTC
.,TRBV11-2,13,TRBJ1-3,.,CASSSGHGNTIYF,TGTGCCAGCAGCTCGGGACACGGAAACACCATATATTTT
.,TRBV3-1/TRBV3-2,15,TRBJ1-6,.,CASRWGGSYNSPLHF,TGTGCCAGCAGATGGGGCGGCTCCTATAATTCACCCCTCCACTTT
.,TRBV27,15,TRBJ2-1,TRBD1,CASSPDRGQYNEQFF,TGTGCCAGCAGTCCCGACAGGGGCCAGTACAATGAGCAGTTCTTC
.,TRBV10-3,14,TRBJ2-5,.,CAISETRDQETQYF,TGTGCCATCAGTGAAACCCGGGATCAAGAGACCCAGTACTTC
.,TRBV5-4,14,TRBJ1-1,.,CASSRGAQNTEAFF,TGTGCCAGCAGCCGGGGGGCGCAGAACACTGAAGCTTTCTTT
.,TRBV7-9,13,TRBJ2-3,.,CASSFSFTDTQYF,TGTGCCAGCAGCTTTTCGTTCACAGATACGCAGTATTTT
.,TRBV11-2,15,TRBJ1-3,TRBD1,CASSHYRGIGNTIYF,TGTGCCAGCAGCCACTACAGGGGAATAGGAAACACCATATATTTT
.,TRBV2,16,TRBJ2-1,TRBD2,CASSGFGLAGNNEQFF,TGTGCCAGCAGTGGGTTTGGACTAGCGGGAAACAATGAGCAGTTCTTC